The 24 T cell receptor beta chains in this list originate from one sample, sequenced in a study of T cells in Graves' hyperthyroidism and ophthalmopathy. RNA transcripts provided the source from which TCR beta CDR3 regions were amplified. Researchers ran a first-round RT-PCR on the TCR CDR3 using the HTBI primer set. TCRdb processed the multiplex PCR reads anew with MiXCR; each CDR3 protein has one entry. The table records under 400,000 distinct CDR3 sequences, around 14% of them present only once. Specimen: blood. These receptors were taken from a woman between 18 and 29 years old with Graves' hyperthyroidism.

In the case of this clonotype: A read error is possible here, since a much larger clone lies one base away. The J gene is TRBJ2-2, the V gene TRBV5-6; D call uncertain. The germline CDR1 and CDR2 sequences are SGHDT and YYEEEE. CDR3 size: 16 residues. V lost 3 bases to trimming and J lost 5 bases, with 17 bases between them. The CDR3 sequence: CASSSAPIGRTGELFF. In nucleotides, the CDR3 is TGTGCCAGCAGCTCGGCCCCGATCGGTCGGACCGGGGAGCTGTTTTTT.

This clonotype has a handful of counts. This may be a read error: a much more frequent sequence differs by one nucleotide. The chain links TRBV20-1 to TRBJ2-7; D may be TRBD2 (5 bases). The CDR3 is 15 residues long. CDR1 is DFQATT and CDR2 is SNEGSKA in the germline V gene (reference sequence). The CDR3 DNA reads as TGCAGTGCTAGAGATGGAATGGGGAGTCTAAACGAGCGGTACTTC. Amino acid sequence: CSARDGMGSLNERYF.

The rearrangement joins TRBV4-3 to TRBJ2-1, with a weak D call TRBD1 (7 bases). Between the trimmed V and J ends, which lost 0 bases and 5 bases, there was a span of 11 bases. Germline CDR1 and CDR2: LGHNA and YSLEER. CDR3 size: 15 residues. The CDR3 DNA is TGCGCCAGCAGCCAAGAGGGCAGGGGGGACAATGAGCAGTTCTTC. This codes for CASSQEGRGDNEQFF.

The chain links TRBV28 to TRBJ2-7; D gene unclear. Germline CDR1 is MDHEN and CDR2 is SYDVKM. V gave up 10 bases and J gave up 3 bases, with 16 bases separating them. The length of the CDR3 is 13 residues. CDR3 loop: CATSASPFYEQYF. The DNA of the CDR3 is TGTGCCACCTCAGCTTCCCCCTTCTACGAGCAGTACTTC.

The table lists this clonotype with many counts. The chain has TRBV6-1 and TRBJ2-2; maybe TRBD1 (6 bases). The CDR3 runs to 14 residues. The ends were cut back, 3 bases at V and 4 bases at J, with 9 bases in the middle. Per germline, CDR1 MNHNS and CDR2 SASEGT. The CDR3 DNA is TGTGCCAGCAGTGAGCCCAGGGGCACCGGGGAGCTGTTTTTT. Its protein product is CASSEPRGTGELFF.

The chain carries TRBV6-2 or TRBV6-3 and TRBJ2-6, with 7 positions matching TRBD2. The CDR3 has 18 residues. Per the germline V gene, CDR1 is MNHEY and CDR2 is SVGEGT. The J segment lost 0 bases and the V segment lost 5 bases, leaving 10 bases of the junction unmatched. Here the CDR3 DNA reads TGTGCCAGCAGTCCCCGGGGAGGGACTTTCTCTGGGGCCAACGTCCTGACTTTC. Protein: CASSPRGGTFSGANVLTF.

This clonotype turned up a few times. This chain joins TRBV6-6 and TRBJ1-4; D ambiguous. The CDR3 is made up of 15 amino acids. Trimming stripped 0 bases from V and 13 bases from J, with 18 bases between. Germline CDR1 and CDR2: MNHNY and SVGAGI (reference sequence). CDR3: CASSYSYEVRLGLFF. The CDR3 bases are TGTGCCAGCAGTTACTCGTATGAGGTCCGGCTGGGACTGTTTTTT.

This clonotype was seen many times. The chain has TRBV27 and TRBJ1-1; the D is unclear. V was clipped by 8 bases and J by 0 bases, with 10 bases between them. The CDR3 has 13 residues. Germline values: CDR1 MNHEY, CDR2 SMNVEV (reference sequence). CDR3 coding DNA: TGTGCCAGCTGGGCAGCAATGAACACTGAAGCTTTCTTT. It encodes CASWAAMNTEAFF.

This clonotype was found many times. J is TRBJ1-1 and V is TRBV28, with 7 bases lining up with TRBD1. CDR1 is MDHEN and CDR2 is SYDVKM in the germline V gene. The ends lost 6 bases at V and 6 bases at J; junction bases unmatched: 4. This CDR3 spans 12 amino acids. The CDR3 nucleotides read TGTGCCAGCAGGGGAACAGGGGCTGAAGCTTTCTTT. Translated, it gives CASRGTGAEAFF.

This clonotype was picked up many times. This chain uses TRBV7-8 with TRBJ2-5; the match to TRBD2 covers 7 bases. The CDR3 consists of 14 residues. Losses at the gene ends were 6 bases for V and 0 bases for J; bases not matched to a gene: 4. Germline V gene lookup returns CDR1 SGHVS and CDR2 FQNEAQ. The CDR3 reads CASRAGTYQETQYF. The CDR3 bases are TGTGCCAGCAGAGCGGGAACATACCAAGAGACCCAGTACTTC.

This clonotype was picked up a small number of times. The chain employs TRBV6-1 and TRBJ1-2, with D possibly matching TRBD1 (6 bases). From germline, CDR1 is MNHNS and CDR2 SASEGT. The CDR3 consists of 16 residues. V was shortened by 5 bases and J by 4 bases, with 20 bases between the two germline ends. CDR3 region: CASSSHGGRVGYGYTF. For the CDR3, the DNA is TGTGCCAGCAGTAGTCACGGGGGCCGGGTCGGCTATGGCTACACCTTC.

This clonotype has at least ten counts. The genes are TRBV9 and TRBJ2-2; D gene unclear. CDR1 and CDR2 (germline): SGDLS, YYNGEE. The CDR3 has 12 residues. V lost 0 bases and J lost 7, with 4 bases in between. Here the CDR3 reads CASSVVNGELFF. The CDR3 nucleotides are TGTGCCAGCAGCGTAGTTAACGGGGAGCTGTTTTTT.

The gene calls are TRBV19 and TRBJ2-2; 7 bases map to TRBD1. CDR1 and CDR2 from the germline V gene are LNHDA and SQIVND (reference sequence). V lost 5 bases, J lost 5 bases, and 5 bases stayed unmatched. The CDR3 runs 14 residues. This CDR3 is CASSFHRGTGELFF. CDR3 nucleotides: TGTGCCAGTAGTTTCCACAGGGGAACCGGGGAGCTGTTTTTT.

There are many counts of this clonotype. J is TRBJ2-7 and V is TRBV5-1; 14 bases are shared with TRBD2. Per the germline V gene, CDR1 is SGHRS and CDR2 is YFSETQ. This CDR3 has 16 residues. Losses at the gene ends were 3 bases for V and 7 bases for J; bases not matched to a gene: 9. This CDR3 is CASSSVKTSGGGEQYF. As DNA, the CDR3 is TGCGCCAGCAGCTCCGTTAAGACTAGCGGGGGGGGAGAGCAGTACTTC.

This chain uses TRBV9 with TRBJ1-4; D gene unclear. This CDR3 region has 14 residues. Per the germline V gene, CDR1 is SGDLS and CDR2 is YYNGEE. V was trimmed by 4 bases and J by 0 bases, leaving 7 bases between them. This CDR3 is CASSREATNEKLFF. CDR3 nucleotides: TGTGCCAGCAGCAGGGAAGCAACTAATGAAAAACTGTTTTTT.

V usage is TRBV6-2 or TRBV6-3 and J usage is TRBJ1-1; 9 bases fit TRBD1. Germline CDR1 and CDR2: MNHEY and SVGEGT. The CDR3 is 14 amino acids. After removal of 5 bases from V and 4 bases from J, the junction contained 5 bases not matched to a gene. CDR3 amino acids: CASSALTGGTEAFF. CDR3 bases: TGTGCCAGCAGTGCCCTGACAGGGGGCACTGAAGCTTTCTTT.

This clonotype was counted many times. This chain uses TRBV7-3 with TRBJ2-1; TRBD2 aligns across 8 bases. There are 15 residues in the CDR3. Germline V gives CDR1 SGHTA, CDR2 FQGTGA. With 4 bases clipped from V and 8 bases from J, the junction kept 10 bases outside the gene matches. CDR3 in DNA: TGTGCCAGCAGCTCAGTCCCGGGACTAGGCCATGAGCAGTTCTTC. As protein: CASSSVPGLGHEQFF. Supplemented by reference TRBV7-3 and TRBJ2-1, the full variable domain reads GAGVSQTPSNKVTEKGKYVELRCDPISGHTALYWYRQSLGQGPEFLIYFQGTGAADDSGLPNDRFFAVRPEGSVSTLKIQRTERGDSAVYLCASSSVPGLGHEQFFGPGTRLTVL.

V is TRBV5-1 and J is TRBJ2-5, with 9 nucleotides matching TRBD1. The germline V gene has CDR1 SGHRS and CDR2 YFSETQ. V trimming: 3 bases; J trimming: 6 bases; junction bases outside the gene matches: 9. This CDR3 spans 15 amino acids. CDR3 in amino acids: CASSSEGQGRKTQYF. In DNA, the CDR3 is TGCGCCAGCAGCTCTGAAGGACAGGGGAGGAAGACCCAGTACTTC.

This clonotype was recorded many times. The chain is built from TRBV15 and TRBJ2-7; 13 bases map to TRBD2. In germline, CDR1 is LNHNV, CDR2 YYDKDF (reference sequence). Trimming took 1 base from V and 5 from J; bases not matched to a gene: 8. This CDR3 spans 17 amino acids. As DNA, the CDR3 is TGTGCCACCAGCAGAGGACTAGCGGGAGGACGGGGGGACGAGCAGTACTTC. As protein: CATSRGLAGGRGDEQYF.

This clonotype was detected only a few times. The chain is built from TRBV10-3 and TRBJ2-3; D is tentatively TRBD1 or TRBD2 (5 bases each). The length of the CDR3 is 15 residues. Germline-derived CDR1 and CDR2 are ENHRY and SYGVKD. V was pared by 4 bases and J by 0 bases, with 11 bases between. This CDR3 is CAISGGNRSTDTQYF. The CDR3, as DNA: TGTGCCATCAGTGGGGGGAACAGGAGCACAGATACGCAGTATTTT.

This clonotype was seen repeatedly, ten times or more. The CDR3 region is CASSEWDKSNYGYTF. CDR3 sequence (DNA): TGTGCCAGCAGTGAGTGGGACAAAAGTAACTATGGCTACACCTTC. The chain combines TRBV6-1 with TRBJ1-2; perhaps TRBD1 as D (6 bases). The CDR3 length is 15 residues. Looked up from germline, CDR1 is MNHNS and CDR2 is SASEGT. V was cut by 3 bases and J by 1 base, with 12 bases left in between.

For this clonotype: A much larger clone sits a single nucleotide away, making a read error possible. The chain couples TRBV7-2 to TRBJ2-1; D might be TRBD2 (5 bases). The CDR3 length is 12 residues. V shed 2 bases and J shed 9 bases, with 8 bases lying between them. CDR1 and CDR2 from the germline V gene are SGHTA and FQGNSA. CDR3 in DNA: TGTGCCAGCAGCTTATGTGGGAGTGAGCAGTTCTTC. This sequence encodes CASSLCGSEQFF.

The chain has TRBV20-1 and TRBJ1-6, with D uncertain. Trimming removed 3 bases from V and 7 bases from J, with 10 bases in between. CDR1 DFQATT and CDR2 SNEGSKA come from the germline V gene (reference sequence). The length of the CDR3 is 13 residues. This CDR3 is CSASFGPNSPLHF. CDR3 in DNA: TGCAGTGCTAGTTTTGGACCGAATTCACCCCTCCACTTT.

To note about this clonotype: Just one base apart from a much larger clone, this may be a read error. The chain recombines TRBV27 with TRBJ2-1; no clear D gene. V lost 5 bases to trimming and J lost 2 bases, with 25 bases between them. The germline V gene has CDR1 MNHEY and CDR2 SMNVEV (reference sequence). This CDR3 has 19 amino acids. The CDR3 DNA reads as TGTGCCAGCAGTCCCCTTCCCCCGCCGCCGGGCAGCCCCTACAATGAGCAGTTCTTC. This codes for CASSPLPPPPGSPYNEQFF.